This passage covers 25 T cell receptor beta chains from one sample sequenced in a study of shared clonotypes between healthy human individuals. Sequencing used immunoSEQ multiplex PCR; TCRdb keeps in-frame clones, though not all of them. The data hold about 470,000 clones, with 75% to 85% observed a single time. The sample comprised PBMCs. The source of these receptors is a woman aged 40-49 years in good health. Some clones in this sample may be carry-over from other donors' samples.

The chain couples TRBV2 to TRBJ2-1; 7 nucleotides align to TRBD1. Germline V gene data show CDR1 as SNHLY and CDR2 as FYNNEI. Trimming cost V 8 bases and J 2 bases; bases outside gene matches: 3. The CDR3 spans 13 residues. The CDR3 bases are TGTGCCAGCTGGACAGGAACCTACAATGAGCAGTTCTTC. Translated, it gives CASWTGTYNEQFF.

The chain links TRBV11-3 to TRBJ2-5; D remains ambiguous. The V and J ends lost 8 bases and 4 bases respectively, with 2 bases between them. Germline V gene sequence: CDR1 SGHNT, CDR2 YENEEA. This CDR3 region has 9 residues. CDR3 region: CASRETQYF. CDR3 coding DNA: TGTGCCAGCCGAGAGACCCAGTACTTC.

V gene TRBV4-1 combines with J gene TRBJ1-2; 7 nucleotides line up with TRBD1. Germline CDR1 and CDR2: MGHRA and YSYEKL. V lost 4 bases to trimming and J lost 3 bases; unmatched junction nucleotides: 5. The CDR3 runs to 14 residues. The CDR3 sequence: CASSPRGLHYGYTF. CDR3 coding DNA: TGCGCCAGCAGCCCTAGGGGGCTGCACTATGGCTACACCTTC.

The J gene is TRBJ2-5, the V gene TRBV5-1; D possibly uses TRBD1 or TRBD2 (5 bases each). Germline values: CDR1 SGHRS, CDR2 YFSETQ. The germline V and J ends were trimmed by 3 bases and 1 base, with 13 bases remaining between them. The CDR3 has 15 residues. CDR3 region: CASSSQSGSQETQYF. As DNA, the CDR3 is TGCGCCAGCAGCTCCCAGTCAGGGAGCCAAGAGACCCAGTACTTC.

The J gene is TRBJ2-6, the V gene TRBV13; no firm D call. This CDR3 comprises 18 residues. The V end lost 5 bases, the J end lost 0 bases, and 17 bases lay between the germline ends. Germline V gene lookup returns CDR1 PRHDT and CDR2 FYEKMQ (reference sequence). The CDR3 loop reads CASSEAWSAHSGANVLTF. In DNA form, the CDR3 reads TGTGCCAGCAGCGAGGCGTGGAGCGCCCACTCTGGGGCCAACGTCCTGACTTTC.

The V gene is TRBV6-5, the J gene TRBJ2-3; D not resolved. CDR3 length: 14 residues. V was cut by 6 bases and J by 6 bases, with 16 bases left in between. Germline V lookup: CDR1 MNHEY, CDR2 SVGAGI. In DNA, the CDR3 is TGTGCCAGCAGAAACACGGGCCCCGTGGATACGCAGTATTTT. Its protein product is CASRNTGPVDTQYF.

This clone came up once. This chain links TRBV14 with TRBJ2-3; 9 positions match TRBD1. Looked up from germline, CDR1 is SGHDN and CDR2 is FVKESK. Trimming removed 4 bases from V and 0 bases from J; junction bases left unmatched: 5. The CDR3 has 16 residues. The CDR3 DNA reads TGTGCCAGCAGCCTGACAGGGGGTACTAGCACAGATACGCAGTATTTT. It encodes CASSLTGGTSTDTQYF.

This clone was observed a few times. The chain carries TRBV30 and TRBJ1-1, with D perhaps matching TRBD1 (5 bases). Between the trimmed V and J ends, which lost 2 bases and 0 bases, there was a span of 13 bases. CDR1 is GTSNPN, CDR2 SVGIG, per germline (reference sequence). The CDR3 has 15 residues. The CDR3 reads CAWSRFGTVNTEAFF. The CDR3 region has the DNA TGTGCCTGGAGTCGATTCGGGACGGTGAACACTGAAGCTTTCTTT.

The sample holds one count of this clone. The rearrangement links TRBV11-3 to TRBJ2-3; 12 positions agree with TRBD2. Germline V CDR1 and CDR2: SGHNT, YENEEA. This CDR3 is 17 amino acids long. J lost 2 bases, V lost 5 bases, and 8 bases had no gene match. DNA of the CDR3: TGTGCCAGCAGCCATAGGACTAGCGGGAAGAACACAGATACGCAGTATTTT. Encoded protein: CASSHRTSGKNTDTQYF.

The chain has TRBV28 and TRBJ2-3; 7 bases are shared with TRBD1. V trimming: 10 bases; J trimming: 6 bases; junction bases outside the gene matches: 16. CDR3 length: 15 residues. Germline CDR1 and CDR2: MDHEN and SYDVKM. The CDR3 sequence is CATSSGQTYLDTQYF. The CDR3 nucleotides read TGTGCCACCAGCTCGGGACAGACATACCTGGATACGCAGTATTTT.

This clone was found many times. V and J are TRBV6-1 and TRBJ1-2; D remains unclear. The CDR3 spans 15 residues. V was trimmed by 1 base and J by 1 base, leaving 10 bases between them. From germline, CDR1 is MNHNS and CDR2 SASEGT. The CDR3 DNA is TGTGCCAGCAGTGAAGAAGGCGCCAGTAACTATGGCTACACCTTC. Translation: CASSEEGASNYGYTF.

The chain is built from TRBV29-1 and TRBJ1-2; TRBD1 agrees at 11 bases. The CDR3 sequence is 13 residues long. Trimming at V came to 7 bases and at J to 1 base, leaving 2 bases not matched to a gene. Germline values: CDR1 SQVTM, CDR2 ANQGSEA. CDR3 DNA: TGCAGCGCGGGACAGGGGGGTAACTATGGCTACACCTTC. It yields the protein CSAGQGGNYGYTF.

J is TRBJ2-2 and V is TRBV6-1; tentative D call: TRBD2 (5 bases). The V gene lost 1 base and the J gene lost 5 bases, with 11 bases spanning the gap. CDR3 length equals 15 residues. The germline V gene encodes CDR1 MNHNS and CDR2 SASEGT. DNA for the CDR3: TGTGCCAGCAGTGAAGGCGGGCTCGAGACCGGGGAGCTGTTTTTT. It encodes CASSEGGLETGELFF.

This chain connects TRBV5-1 to TRBJ2-3; TRBD2 aligns across 13 bases. Germline CDR1 SGHRS, CDR2 YFSETQ. The CDR3 length is 16 residues. V shed 4 bases and J 4 bases; nucleotides not matched to a gene: 6. This CDR3 is CASSPGLAGAADTQYF. The CDR3 DNA reads as TGCGCCAGCAGCCCAGGACTAGCGGGAGCCGCAGATACGCAGTATTTT.

V is TRBV14 and J is TRBJ1-3; possibly TRBD1 for D (5 bases). In germline, CDR1 is SGHDN, CDR2 FVKESK. V was clipped by 1 base and J by 5 bases, with 18 bases between them. This CDR3 comprises 17 residues. The CDR3 protein is CASSQGVRAAGRNTIYF. As DNA, the CDR3 is TGTGCCAGCAGCCAAGGGGTTCGGGCTGCGGGGCGAAACACCATATATTTT.

V usage is TRBV4-1 and J usage is TRBJ2-1; the match to TRBD2 covers 10 bases. J lost 9 bases, V lost 4 bases, and 6 bases had no gene match. The CDR3 is made up of 14 amino acids. Looked up from germline, CDR1 is MGHRA and CDR2 is YSYEKL. CDR3 nucleotides: TGCGCCAGCAGCCCTTCTAGCGGGAGTAGTGAGCAGTTCTTC. It specifies CASSPSSGSSEQFF.

The chain has TRBV6-4 and TRBJ2-1; 9 bases are shared with TRBD2. Germline CDR1 MRHNA, CDR2 SNTAGT. CDR3 length equals 15 residues. V lost 2 bases to trimming and J lost 4 bases; unmatched junction nucleotides: 3. In DNA form, the CDR3 reads TGTGCCAGCAGTGACCCGCTAGCGGGGTACAATGAGCAGTTCTTC. Translating gives CASSDPLAGYNEQFF.

This chain links TRBV15 with TRBJ1-1; the D is unclear. Trimming removed 0 bases from V and 2 bases from J, with 7 bases in between. CDR1 is LNHNV and CDR2 is YYDKDF in the germline V gene (reference sequence). The CDR3 is 14 amino acids. CDR3 region: CATSREISNTEAFF. CDR3 DNA sequence: TGTGCCACCAGCAGAGAAATCAGTAACACTGAAGCTTTCTTT.

Comment on this clone: This may arise from a read error, as a much more abundant clone is one base away. In the same sample, other DNA sequences code for this CDR3. This chain connects TRBV27 to TRBJ1-1, with 7 nucleotides matching TRBD1. The CDR3 sequence is 16 residues long. The germline CDR1 and CDR2 sequences are MNHEY and SMNVEV (reference sequence). The CDR3 loop is CASNPVKTGTNTEAFF. Here the CDR3 DNA reads TGTGCCAGCAACCCCGTCAAGACAGGGACGAACACTGAGGCTTTCTTT.

The CDR3 DNA reads as TGTGCCAGCAATCTCCATTGGTTGATAGTGGATCAGCCCCAGCATTTT. The encoded protein is CASNLHWLIVDQPQHF. The genes are TRBV27 and TRBJ1-5; no clear D. Germline V gene lookup returns CDR1 MNHEY and CDR2 SMNVEV (reference sequence). The CDR3 is 16 residues long. The V and J ends lost 7 bases and 5 bases respectively, with 21 bases between them.

This clone was seen only once. The chain carries TRBV7-8 and TRBJ2-7; D remains unclear. This CDR3 spans 19 amino acids. V was pared by 3 bases and J by 2 bases, with 26 bases between. From germline, CDR1 is SGHVS and CDR2 FQNEAQ. This CDR3 reads CASSLQRPPVLRRPYEQYF. The CDR3 DNA reads TGTGCCAGCAGCTTGCAGCGCCCCCCTGTGCTTAGGCGGCCCTACGAGCAGTACTTC.

J is TRBJ2-5 and V is TRBV2; D is perhaps TRBD2 (5 bases). This CDR3 contains 16 residues. V was pared by 4 bases and J by 5 bases, with 20 bases between. CDR1 and CDR2 from the germline V gene are SNHLY and FYNNEI. CDR3 in DNA: TGTGCCAGCAGTGTCGGCAGACAACCCTCGGGGGAGACCCAGTACTTC. Translation gives CASSVGRQPSGETQYF.

In this sample, this clone turned up a few times. This chain links TRBV19 with TRBJ1-2; D remains unclear. Trimming took off 11 bases at V and 3 bases at J, with 46 bases between the two ends. This CDR3 region has 23 residues. Germline CDR1 and CDR2: LNHDA and SQIVND (reference sequence). The DNA for the CDR3 is TGTGCCTTTCACTCCCAGGCCGTTGATCTCCCATATCAGATTATACCCCCCTACTATGGCTACACCTTC. Its translation: CAFHSQAVDLPYQIIPPYYGYTF.

This clone was observed a single time. J is TRBJ2-2 and V is TRBV7-7, with D unclear. V was trimmed by 0 bases and J by 6 bases, leaving 8 bases between them. The CDR3 runs to 14 residues. Germline V CDR1 and CDR2: SSHAT, FNYEAQ (reference sequence). Here the CDR3 DNA reads TGTGCCAGCAGCTTAGCGGTAACGGCCGGGGAGCTGTTTTTT. Protein product: CASSLAVTAGELFF.

This clone has only one observation. The chain couples TRBV19 to TRBJ1-4; a possible D gene is TRBD1 (6 bases). This CDR3 contains 14 residues. Germline CDR1 is LNHDA and CDR2 is SQIVND (reference sequence). Trimming pared 2 bases from V and 8 bases from J, leaving 12 bases between. CDR3 in DNA: TGTGCCAGTAGTATATCACAGGGTGGAGAAAAACTGTTTTTT. This gives the protein CASSISQGGEKLFF.